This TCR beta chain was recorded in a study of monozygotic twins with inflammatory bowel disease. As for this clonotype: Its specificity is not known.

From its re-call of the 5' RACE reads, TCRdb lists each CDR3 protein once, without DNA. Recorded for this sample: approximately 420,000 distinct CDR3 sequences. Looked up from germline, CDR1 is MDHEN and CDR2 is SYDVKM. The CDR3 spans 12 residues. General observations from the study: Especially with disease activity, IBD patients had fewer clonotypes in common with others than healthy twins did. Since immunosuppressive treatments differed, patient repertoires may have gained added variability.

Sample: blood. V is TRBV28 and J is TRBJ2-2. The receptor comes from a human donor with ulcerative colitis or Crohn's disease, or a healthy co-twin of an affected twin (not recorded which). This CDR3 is CASQIGTGELFF.